The T cell receptor (beta chain) under discussion was sequenced for a study of human thymus T cells. Only in-frame clones appear in the TCRdb table, and some are missing; sequencing was by immunoSEQ multiplex PCR. The sample consists of tens of thousands of clones, about 94% of them appearing once. This clone was seen just once. V was clipped by 4 bases and J by 0 bases; unmatched bases: 10. Germline loops: CDR1 LGHNA, CDR2 YNFKEQ. The CDR3 consists of 19 residues. The TCR comes from a boy in the first two years of life with a congenital heart defect but otherwise immunologically healthy. The chain links TRBV4-2 to TRBJ2-1, with 12 bases that match TRBD2. The sample consisted of blood. The CDR3 region has the DNA TGTGCCAGCAGCCTGGGACTAGCGGGCACCCGGAGCTCCTACAATGAGCAGTTCTTC. Encoded protein: CASSLGLAGTRSSYNEQFF.